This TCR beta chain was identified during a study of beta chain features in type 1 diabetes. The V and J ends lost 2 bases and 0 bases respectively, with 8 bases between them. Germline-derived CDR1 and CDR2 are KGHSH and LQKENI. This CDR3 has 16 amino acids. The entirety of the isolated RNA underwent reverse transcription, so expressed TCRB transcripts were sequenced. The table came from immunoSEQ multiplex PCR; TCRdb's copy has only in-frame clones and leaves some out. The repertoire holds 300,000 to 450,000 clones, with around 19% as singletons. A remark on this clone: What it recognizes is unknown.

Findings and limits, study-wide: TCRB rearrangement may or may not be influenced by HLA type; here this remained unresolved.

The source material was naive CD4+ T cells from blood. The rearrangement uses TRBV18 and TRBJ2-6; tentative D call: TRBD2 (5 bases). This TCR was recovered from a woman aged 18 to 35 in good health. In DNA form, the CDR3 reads TGTGCCAGCTCACCATCCGGGATCTCTGGGGCCAACGTCCTGACTTTC. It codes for CASSPSGISGANVLTF.